These 16 T cell receptor beta chains share one sample of origin, sequenced in a study of blood T cell repertoires in COVID-19. Assay used: immunoSEQ multiplex PCR; TCRdb lists only in-frame clones, some missing. This table holds under 450,000 clones, less than 90% found once. The sample comprised peripheral blood. The receptor set was obtained from a woman in her fifties or sixties with COVID-19, enrolled during active disease.

V and J are TRBV20-1 and TRBJ2-5; TRBD2 is a possible D gene (6 bases). The CDR3 consists of 11 residues. Germline lookup yields CDR1 DFQATT and CDR2 SNEGSKA (reference sequence). Trimming stripped 7 bases from V and 5 bases from J, with 11 bases between. CDR3 DNA sequence: TGCAGTGGAACTAGCACGGAGACCCAGTACTTC. It specifies CSGTSTETQYF.

The chain joins TRBV6-6 to TRBJ1-2; 7 nucleotides line up with TRBD1. J lost 2 bases, V lost 6 bases, and 9 bases had no gene match. The CDR3 loop spans 15 amino acids. CDR1 MNHNY and CDR2 SVGAGI come from the germline V gene (reference sequence). CDR3 loop: CASRPTTGENYGYTF. The CDR3 DNA sequence: TGTGCCAGCAGACCAACAACAGGGGAGAACTATGGCTACACCTTC.

V gene TRBV5-1 combines with J gene TRBJ2-7; the match to TRBD1 covers 9 bases. From germline, CDR1 is SGHRS and CDR2 YFSETQ. Trimming cost V 5 bases and J 4 bases; bases outside gene matches: 7. This CDR3 region has 14 residues. This CDR3 reads CASSRGQGGYEQYF. CDR3 in DNA: TGCGCCAGCAGTCGGGGACAGGGTGGGTACGAGCAGTACTTC.

This rearrangement joins TRBV12-5 to TRBJ1-2, with D possibly being TRBD1 (6 bases). Germline V gives CDR1 LGHNT, CDR2 FRNRAP. V was shortened by 0 bases and J by 3 bases, with 14 bases between the two germline ends. This CDR3 is built from 16 residues. CDR3 in DNA: TGTGCTAGTGGTTTGGTGTCGGGGGGGCGCGACTATGGCTACACCTTC. Its translation: CASGLVSGGRDYGYTF.

There are a few counts of this clone. The V and J genes are TRBV18 and TRBJ1-5, with 8 bases fitting TRBD1. The CDR3 runs to 16 residues. Trimming took 3 bases from V and 11 from J; bases not matched to a gene: 15. The germline gives CDR1 KGHSH, CDR2 LQKENI. In DNA, the CDR3 is TGTGCCAGCTCACCGCCCCCCAGGGGGCCATACGGGGCCCAGCATTTT. Protein sequence: CASSPPPRGPYGAQHF. The full variable domain, rest sourced from reference TRBV18 and TRBJ1-5, is NAGVMQNPRHLVRRRGQEARLRCSPMKGHSHVYWYRQLPEEGLKFMVYLQKENIIDESGMPKERFSAEFPKEGPSILRIQQVVRGDSAAYFCASSPPPRGPYGAQHFGDGTRLSIL.

The chain combines TRBV7-9 with TRBJ1-1; D possibly corresponds to TRBD1 (5 bases). Germline CDR1 and CDR2: SEHNR and FQNEAQ (reference sequence). This CDR3 spans 17 amino acids. V was shortened by 5 bases and J by 5 bases, with 24 bases between the two germline ends. The CDR3 sequence is CASSPPPGFGGSTEAFF. The CDR3, as DNA: TGTGCCAGCAGCCCCCCCCCGGGATTTGGGGGGAGTACTGAAGCTTTCTTT.

V usage is TRBV12-3 or TRBV12-4 and J usage is TRBJ1-2, with D unresolved. Trimming removed 6 bases at V and 14 bases at J, with 19 bases between. The CDR3 length is 12 residues. CDR3 bases: TGTGCCAGCAGCCCAACGTACGGAGTTAGTACCTTC. Translation gives CASSPTYGVSTF.

The chain has TRBV29-1 and TRBJ1-2, with 7 bases matching TRBD1. V lost 6 bases, J lost 9 bases, and 10 bases stayed unmatched. The CDR3 extends over 12 amino acids. The germline gives CDR1 SQVTM, CDR2 ANQGSEA. The CDR3 reads CSVDSGTDSYTF. In DNA form, the CDR3 reads TGCAGCGTGGATTCCGGGACAGATAGCTACACCTTC.

The chain uses TRBV7-3 and TRBJ2-5, with D possibly matching TRBD2 (5 bases). The germline V and J ends were trimmed by 5 bases and 7 bases, with 14 bases remaining between them. CDR3 length equals 13 residues. The germline V gene encodes CDR1 SGHTA and CDR2 FQGTGA. This CDR3 is CASSPLGEGTQYF. Written as DNA, the CDR3 is TGTGCCAGCAGCCCCCTCGGGGAAGGGACCCAGTACTTC.

The chain employs TRBV6-2 or TRBV6-3 and TRBJ1-5, with D maybe TRBD1 (5 bases). The V end lost 4 bases, the J end lost 3 bases, and 10 bases lay between the germline ends. Germline values: CDR1 MNHEY, CDR2 SVGEGT. The length of the CDR3 is 14 residues. The CDR3 DNA is TGTGCCAGCAGTTCACCGGGACTCAATCAGCCCCAGCATTTT. It encodes CASSSPGLNQPQHF.

This clone was seen only once. The chain links TRBV11-2 to TRBJ1-1, with D hard to call. Germline-derived CDR1 and CDR2 are SGHAT and FQNNGV. This CDR3 has 13 residues. Trimming left V 5 bases short and J 8 bases short, with 15 bases between. The CDR3 nucleotides are TGTGCCAGCAGCCCCACCCTGGGCCTGGAAGCTTTCTTT. Protein: CASSPTLGLEAFF. Full variable domain (remainder filled in from reference TRBV11-2 and TRBJ1-1): EAGVAQSPRYKIIEKRQSVAFWCNPISGHATLYWYQQILGQGPKLLIQFQNNGVVDDSQLPKDRFSAERLKGVDSTLKIQPAKLEDSAVYLCASSPTLGLEAFFGQGTRLTVV.

A few counts support this clone. The chain has TRBV10-1 and TRBJ2-3, with 8 bases lining up with TRBD2. J was trimmed by 8 bases and V by 5 bases; bases with no gene match: 9. CDR3 size: 14 residues. The germline CDR1 and CDR2 sequences are WNHNN and SYGVQD (reference sequence). This CDR3 reads CASSPGTSFATQYF. CDR3 coding DNA: TGCGCCAGCAGTCCCGGGACTAGTTTTGCTACGCAGTATTTT.

This chain uses TRBV11-1 with TRBJ2-5; TRBD2 matches 9 bases. This CDR3 is 15 amino acids long. In germline, CDR1 is SGHAT, CDR2 FQDESV (reference sequence). V lost 5 bases and J lost 5; bases outside the gene matches: 9. In nucleotides, the CDR3 is TGTGCCAGCAGCAAGGGACTAGCCGGGGGGGAGACCCAGTACTTC. Protein sequence: CASSKGLAGGETQYF.

The chain recombines TRBV6-2 or TRBV6-3 with TRBJ2-7; TRBD2 aligns across 7 bases. The CDR3 is made up of 15 amino acids. The germline gives CDR1 MNHEY, CDR2 SVGEGT. Unmatched junction bases numbered 8, after V lost 6 bases and J lost 0 bases. CDR3 region: CASSRYSGHSYEQYF. The CDR3 DNA reads TGTGCCAGCAGCCGATATAGCGGGCACTCCTACGAGCAGTACTTC.

Here the CDR3 DNA reads TGTGCCAGCAGTTTAGTTGGGAGCCAAGCTTTCTTT. Translating it yields CASSLVGSQAFF. This rearrangement joins TRBV12-3 or TRBV12-4 to TRBJ1-1; D is undetermined. This CDR3 is built from 12 residues. The V gene lost 1 base and the J gene lost 9 bases, with 9 bases spanning the gap.

In this sample, this clone turned up a few times. V and J are TRBV5-4 and TRBJ2-2; D not resolved. V was cut by 2 bases and J by 4 bases, with 9 bases left in between. This CDR3 region has 14 residues. Per germline, CDR1 SGHNT and CDR2 YYREEE (reference sequence). The CDR3 DNA reads TGTGCCAGCAGCTTCGACACCCGCACCGGGGAGCTGTTTTTT. It specifies CASSFDTRTGELFF.